What follows are 5 T cell receptor beta chains derived from one specimen sequenced in a study of T cell repertoires in cytomegalovirus infection (dated 2019 in TCRdb). These receptors have no known antigen. Sequencing instrument: Illumina HiSeq 1500. TCRdb reanalyzed the raw reads on its own, using fastp at Q25 for trimming and MiXCR for clone calling, and kept in-frame beta chains. Rows matching on CDR3 protein sequence are summarized as one entry with the most common DNA and genes. The sample table records about 89,000 distinct CDR3 sequences; about 29% of these occur just once. The top ten constitute 71% of the sample. The treatment or condition label for this specimen denotes: in vitro stimulation with specific CMV peptide epitopes to enrich CMV-specific T cells. This material consisted of CD8+ T cells from cultured PBMCs, taken from culture after CMV antigen stimulation. Every receptor here comes from a human donor in good health (CMV status not recorded). Some clones in this sample may be carry-over from other donors' samples.

This chain links TRBV15 with TRBJ2-3; no clear D gene. Between the trimmed V and J ends, which lost 4 bases and 4 bases, there was a span of 12 bases. This CDR3 is 14 amino acids long. Germline CDR1 reads LNHNV; CDR2 reads YYDKDF (reference sequence). CDR3 sequence (DNA): TGTGCCACCAGCAAAGGTTCATTGGCAGATACGCAGTATTTT. Translating gives CATSKGSLADTQYF.

This chain connects TRBV19 to TRBJ1-5, with TRBD1 identical over 8 bases. Losses at the gene ends were 11 bases for V and 1 base for J; bases not matched to a gene: 10. The CDR3 spans 15 residues. Germline V lookup: CDR1 LNHDA, CDR2 SQIVND (reference sequence). In nucleotides, the CDR3 is TGTGCCTCCACCCAGGGGGCTTGGAGCAATCAGCCCCAGCATTTT. Its translation is CASTQGAWSNQPQHF.

This clonotype showed up many times. The chain has TRBV9 and TRBJ1-1, with 9 bases identical to TRBD1. CDR3 length: 18 amino acids. CDR1 is SGDLS, CDR2 YYNGEE, per germline. The J segment lost 1 base and the V segment lost 4 bases, leaving 14 bases of the junction unmatched. The CDR3 spells CASSPRGQGELGNTEAFF. CDR3 bases: TGTGCCAGCAGCCCCCGGGGACAGGGCGAACTGGGGAACACTGAAGCTTTCTTT.

The rearrangement uses TRBV5-4 and TRBJ1-2; 8 bases map to TRBD1. Per the germline V gene, CDR1 is SGHNT and CDR2 is YYREEE (reference sequence). CDR3 size: 15 residues. J was trimmed by 1 base and V by 6 bases; bases with no gene match: 8. CDR3 coding DNA: TGTGCCAGCACGGAGACAGGGGACCTTAACTATGGCTACACCTTC. Translated: CASTETGDLNYGYTF.

The rearrangement joins TRBV12-3 or TRBV12-4 to TRBJ2-5, with 9 nucleotides matching TRBD1. There are 17 residues in the CDR3. The junction had 15 bases not matched to a gene; V was cut back by 5 bases and J by 5 bases. The chain's CDR3 is CASSLGQGWGPRETQYF. CDR3 DNA: TGTGCCAGCAGTCTGGGACAGGGTTGGGGACCAAGGGAGACCCAGTACTTC.